The clone carrying this TCR beta chain was seen a few times. What it binds is unknown. The data were taken from a study of blood T cells in healthy people across ages. General study results and limits: TCR beta diversity, measured per million T cells, fell in a roughly linear way with age. Long-lived donors had more naive CD4+ cells and higher diversity than aged donors.

From germline, CDR1 is ENHRY and CDR2 SYGVKD. The CDR3 sequence is 13 residues long. Between the trimmed V and J ends, which lost 0 bases and 6 bases, there was a span of 6 bases. Combining a sample-barcoded 5' primer with a J-beta primer mix, a second PCR ran for roughly 7 to 12 cycles. One entry per CDR3 protein, called by TCRdb with MiXCR from the 5' RACE reads. The data contain around 1.5 million distinct CDR3 sequences, about 35% of them seen just once; the ten biggest clones take up around 10%. The sequenced sample consisted of blood. The receptor was isolated from a woman under 40 in good health. V and J are TRBV10-3 and TRBJ1-5; D uncertain. CDR3 amino acids: CAISESHSQPQHF. The CDR3, as DNA: TGTGCCATCAGTGAGTCCCATAGTCAGCCCCAGCATTTT.